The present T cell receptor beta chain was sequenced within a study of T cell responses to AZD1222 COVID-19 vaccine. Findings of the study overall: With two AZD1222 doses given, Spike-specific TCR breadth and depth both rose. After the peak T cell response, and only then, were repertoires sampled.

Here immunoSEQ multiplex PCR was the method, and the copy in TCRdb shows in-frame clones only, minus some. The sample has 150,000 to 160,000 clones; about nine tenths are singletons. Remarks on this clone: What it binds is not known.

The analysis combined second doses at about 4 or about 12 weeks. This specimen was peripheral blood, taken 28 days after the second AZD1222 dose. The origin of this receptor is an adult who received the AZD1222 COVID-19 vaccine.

The CDR3 nucleotides are TGTGCCAGCAGTGAACAAGTTAACCCGACAGGGGGCTACACCTTC. It translates to CASSEQVNPTGGYTF. V usage is TRBV6-1 and J usage is TRBJ1-2; 7 bases are shared with TRBD1. The CDR3 is 15 residues long. The V and J ends lost 2 bases and 8 bases, in that order; junction bases with no gene match: 11. Germline CDR1 MNHNS, CDR2 SASEGT.